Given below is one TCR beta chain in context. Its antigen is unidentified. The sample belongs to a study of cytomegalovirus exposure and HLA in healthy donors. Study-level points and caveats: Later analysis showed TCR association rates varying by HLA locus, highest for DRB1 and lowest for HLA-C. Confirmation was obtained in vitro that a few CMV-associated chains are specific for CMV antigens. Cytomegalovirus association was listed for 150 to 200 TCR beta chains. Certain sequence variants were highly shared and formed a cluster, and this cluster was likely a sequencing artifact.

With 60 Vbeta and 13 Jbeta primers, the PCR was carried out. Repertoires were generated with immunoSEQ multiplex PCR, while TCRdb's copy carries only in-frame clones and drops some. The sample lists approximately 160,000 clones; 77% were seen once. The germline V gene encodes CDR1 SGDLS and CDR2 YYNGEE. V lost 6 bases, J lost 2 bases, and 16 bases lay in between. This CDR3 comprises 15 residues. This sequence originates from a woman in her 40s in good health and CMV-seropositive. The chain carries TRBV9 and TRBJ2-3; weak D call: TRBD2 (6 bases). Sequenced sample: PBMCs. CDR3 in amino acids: CASTTSGETTDTQYF. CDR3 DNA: TGTGCCAGCACAACTTCGGGGGAGACCACAGATACGCAGTATTTT.